A selection of T cell receptor beta chains follows, all from one sample in a study of blood T cell repertoires in COVID-19. Sequenced by immunoSEQ multiplex PCR; TCRdb stores in-frame clones only, minus some. Altogether 95,000 to 150,000 clones are present, around 86% being singletons, with the ten largest covering just under 30%. Material: peripheral blood. Receptors originate from a woman between 70 and 85 years old with acute or convalescent COVID-19. Each CDR3 is given with its conserved first and last residue. Each record gives: clone size, D gene, V gene, J gene, CDR3 DNA, CDR3 protein. A D gene is named only where the DNA matches it firmly. The size of a clone is reported for some rows only, either as once, few or many, or as a class for expanded clones.

>NA|NA|TRBV7-8|TRBJ2-5
TGTGCCAGCAGTACAGGGTTACAAGAGACCCAGTACTTC
CASSTGLQETQYF
>NA|TRBD1|TRBV19|TRBJ1-3
TGTGCCAGTAGCGGGCACAGGGGAAATTTTGGAAACACCATATATTTT
CASSGHRGNFGNTIYF
>NA|NA|TRBV7-2|TRBJ2-1
TGTGCCAGCAGCTTAGCACAGTATTACAATGAGCAGTTCTTC
CASSLAQYYNEQFF
>NA|NA|TRBV28|TRBJ1-1
TGTGCCAGCACCTCCCGGGGGGACACTGAAGCTTTCTTT
CASTSRGDTEAFF
>NA|NA|TRBV28|TRBJ1-2
TGTGCCAGCAGCACCAGTGGGGCTAGTCCTAACTATGGCTACACCTTC
CASSTSGASPNYGYTF
>NA|NA|TRBV3-1/TRBV3-2|TRBJ1-2
TGTGCCAGCAGCCAAGAGAGAAGCTATGGCTACACCTTC
CASSQERSYGYTF
>NA|NA|TRBV4-2|TRBJ2-1
TGTGCCAGCAGCCCACATGGGGGGGCTCTTCTAGATGAGCAGTTCTTC
CASSPHGGALLDEQFF
>NA|TRBD1|TRBV2|TRBJ1-5
TGTGCCAGCAGTGAAGGACAGGGTAATCAGCCCCAGCATTTT
CASSEGQGNQPQHF
>few|TRBD1|TRBV5-6|TRBJ1-1
TGTGCCAGCAGCTTTGACAGGGCGAACACTGAAGCTTTCTTT
CASSFDRANTEAFF
>NA|TRBD1|TRBV2|TRBJ1-5
TGTGCCAGCAGTGGAGACAGGGGAGCTCAGCCCCAGCATTTT
CASSGDRGAQPQHF
>NA|TRBD1|TRBV29-1|TRBJ1-5
TGCAGCGTTTCCGGGACAGGGGGAATCAATCAGCCCCAGCATTTT
CSVSGTGGINQPQHF
>NA|NA|TRBV5-1|TRBJ2-2
TGCGCCAGCAGCTTGGGAGGGGGTGACACCGGGGAGCTGTTTTTT
CASSLGGGDTGELFF
>NA|NA|TRBV12-3/TRBV12-4|TRBJ1-1
TGTGCCAGCAGTTTTTCGGGTGAAGCTTTCTTT
CASSFSGEAFF
>NA|NA|TRBV18|TRBJ1-5
TGTGCCAGCTCACCGAGGGGGGGCGGGGACGATCAGCCCCAGCATTTT
CASSPRGGGDDQPQHF
>few|TRBD1|TRBV5-1|TRBJ1-6
TGCGCCAGCAGCGTGGGCGGGACAGGGAATTCTGGACCCCTCCACTTT
CASSVGGTGNSGPLHF
>NA|TRBD1|TRBV5-1|TRBJ1-5
TGCGCCAGCAGCTTGGCAGGACAGGGAGGTCAGCCCCAGCATTTT
CASSLAGQGGQPQHF
>NA|TRBD2|TRBV6-1|TRBJ2-7
TGTGCCAGCAGTGGCGCTGGACTAGCGGGGGAGTACGAGCAGTACTTC
CASSGAGLAGEYEQYF
>many|NA|TRBV5-3|TRBJ1-2
TGTGCCACCACAGATTATGGCTACACCTTC
CATTDYGYTF